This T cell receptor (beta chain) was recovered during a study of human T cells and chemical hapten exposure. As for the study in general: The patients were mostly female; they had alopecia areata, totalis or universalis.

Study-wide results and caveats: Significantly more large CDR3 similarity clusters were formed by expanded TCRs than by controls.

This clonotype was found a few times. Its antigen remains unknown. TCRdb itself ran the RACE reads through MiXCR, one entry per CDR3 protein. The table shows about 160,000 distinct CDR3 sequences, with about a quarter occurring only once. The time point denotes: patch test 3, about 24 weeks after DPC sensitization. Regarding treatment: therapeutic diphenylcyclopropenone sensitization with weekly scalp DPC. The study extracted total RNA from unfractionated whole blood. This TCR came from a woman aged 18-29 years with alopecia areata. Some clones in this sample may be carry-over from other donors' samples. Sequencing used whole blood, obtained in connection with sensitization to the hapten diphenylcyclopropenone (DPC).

CDR3 nucleotides: TGCAGCGGTTCAGGGGGTAGCCACTACGAGCAGTACTTC. It yields the protein CSGSGGSHYEQYF. The V and J genes are TRBV29-1 and TRBJ2-7, with 7 bases identical to TRBD1. CDR3 length: 13 amino acids. Trimming cost V 7 bases and J 3 bases; bases outside gene matches: 9. Germline V CDR1 and CDR2: SQVTM, ANQGSEA.